A selection of T cell receptor beta chains follows, all from one sample in a study of blood T cell repertoires in COVID-19. Assay: immunoSEQ multiplex PCR; the TCRdb copy retains only in-frame clones and omits some. Of around 230,000 clones detected, 75% to 90% appear once; the ten largest clones hold about 2.2%. Source material: peripheral blood. The receptor set was obtained from a man aged 25 to 40 who had recovered from COVID-19. Each CDR3 is given with its conserved first and last residue. D genes are given only for firm matches.

cdr3_length,d_call,j_call,v_call,cdr3_aa
13,TRBD1,TRBJ1-2,TRBV5-1,CASSFRQGHGYTF
16,TRBD1,TRBJ2-7,TRBV27,CASSPPPGTGSHEQYF
15,-,TRBJ2-7,TRBV27,CASSLLRGSSYEQYF
12,-,TRBJ2-2,TRBV15,CATSSIPGELFF
15,TRBD2,TRBJ2-3,TRBV9,CASSVAWGGSDTQYF
15,-,TRBJ2-5,TRBV4-3,CASSQDDRRSETQYF
15,TRBD1,TRBJ1-6,TRBV2,CASRTDRGRDSPLHF
15,TRBD1,TRBJ1-4,TRBV7-9,CASSFIPGGSEKLFF
15,TRBD1,TRBJ2-7,TRBV4-2,CASSYREGARYEQYF
14,-,TRBJ1-5,TRBV2,CASSADSSNQPQHF
13,-,TRBJ1-1,TRBV7-9,CASSLRRDTEAFF
14,TRBD2,TRBJ2-7,TRBV30,CAWSGLAGSYEQYF
14,TRBD1,TRBJ1-1,TRBV5-1,CASSWTGGGTEAFF
14,-,TRBJ1-2,TRBV19,CASSPQGTNYGYTF
17,-,TRBJ2-1,TRBV5-1,CASRGGKGGSSYNEQFF
15,-,TRBJ2-2,TRBV3-1/TRBV3-2,CASSRGGLDTGELFF
13,-,TRBJ2-3,TRBV10-3,CATQGGNTDTQYF
11,-,TRBJ2-5,TRBV7-8,CASSPRVDQYF
13,TRBD2,TRBJ2-1,TRBV3-1/TRBV3-2,CASSDTSGGARFF
15,-,TRBJ2-7,TRBV3-1/TRBV3-2,CASSQDLPVTYEQYF
13,TRBD2,TRBJ2-1,TRBV12-3/TRBV12-4,CASRLAGANEQFF
15,-,TRBJ2-6,TRBV6-5,CASSYAQGGANVLTF
13,-,TRBJ2-5,TRBV29-1,CSASLGGPETQYF
15,-,TRBJ2-3,TRBV9,CASSATTSGTDTQYF
17,TRBD1,TRBJ2-2,TRBV7-2,CASSFSRTGINTGELFF
14,TRBD1,TRBJ1-2,TRBV15,CATSNAGTAKGYTF
13,-,TRBJ1-1,TRBV27,CASSFQTNTEAFF
17,TRBD2,TRBJ2-3,TRBV9,CASSASGGASSTDTQYF
14,TRBD2,TRBJ2-5,TRBV6-5,CASSYGGEVETQYF
16,-,TRBJ2-1,TRBV6-4,CATPLDSSSSYNEQFF
17,TRBD2,TRBJ2-7,TRBV6-1,CASSEVPSLGRGDEQYF
16,-,TRBJ2-6,TRBV3-1/TRBV3-2,CASSLGGPSGANVLTF
14,-,TRBJ1-1,TRBV5-1,CASSLGFEQGEAFF
18,-,TRBJ1-5,TRBV15,CATSRDWNRINSNQPQHF
13,TRBD1,TRBJ1-4,TRBV19,CASKDRASEKLFF
15,TRBD1,TRBJ2-3,TRBV7-6,CASSFGQGGKDTQYF
13,-,TRBJ1-5,TRBV12-3/TRBV12-4,CASRQDGPQPQHF